Following are 30 T cell receptor beta chains from one sample sequenced in a study of read filtering for tumor transcriptome and immune sequencing. This library used about 360 ng RNA and molecular barcoded adaptors spanning alpha/delta and beta/gamma chains. TCRdb itself ran the reads through MiXCR, one entry per CDR3 protein. This sample has over 50,000 distinct CDR3 sequences, with roughly 18% found just once. The sample taken for sequencing was a population of CD138-negative cells sorted from bone marrow. These receptors were collected from a donor at least 40 years old with multiple myeloma.

This clonotype was counted a few times. V and J are TRBV9 and TRBJ2-3; D is possibly TRBD1 (5 bases). Trimming stripped 5 bases from V and 2 bases from J, with 15 bases between. The germline V gene encodes CDR1 SGDLS and CDR2 YYNGEE. The CDR3 loop spans 15 amino acids. CDR3 in amino acids: CASSRRTSATDTQYF. The CDR3 coding sequence is TGTGCCAGCAGTCGTAGGACATCCGCCACAGATACGCAGTATTTT.

A remark on this clonotype: A junction boundary mismatches the germline segment, possibly from a read error. V is TRBV7-9 and J is TRBJ2-1; 7 bases map to TRBD2. The CDR3 loop spans 14 amino acids. Germline CDR1 is SEHNR and CDR2 is FQNEAQ (reference sequence). CDR3 DNA sequence: TGTGCCAACAGCCCAGCGGGAAAATACAATGAGCAGTTCTTC. Amino acids: CANSPAGKYNEQFF.

This clonotype was counted only a few times. The chain has TRBV10-3 and TRBJ1-4; 10 bases map to TRBD1. The ends lost 7 bases at V and 3 bases at J; junction bases unmatched: 8. Germline CDR1 reads ENHRY; CDR2 reads SYGVKD. This CDR3 is built from 16 residues. The CDR3 DNA reads TGTGCCATCATTCCGACAGGGGGCAATTCTAATGAAAAACTGTTTTTT. It codes for CAIIPTGGNSNEKLFF.

This clonotype has at least ten counts. The chain carries TRBV15 and TRBJ1-5; D remains unclear. Germline loops: CDR1 LNHNV, CDR2 YYDKDF (reference sequence). V lost 5 bases and J lost 4, with 12 bases in between. This CDR3 is 14 amino acids long. As DNA, the CDR3 is TGTGCCACCAGCGGAATGGGAGGGAATCAGCCCCAGCATTTT. This gives the protein CATSGMGGNQPQHF.

Many counts were recorded for this clonotype. The chain links TRBV20-1 to TRBJ1-5, with TRBD1 as a possible D gene (6 bases). V gave up 1 base and J gave up 2 bases, with 18 bases separating them. The length of the CDR3 is 17 residues. Germline-derived CDR1 and CDR2 are DFQATT and SNEGSKA (reference sequence). In DNA form, the CDR3 reads TGCAGTGCTAGAGGGGAAAGGGGGGAAGAGGGCAATCAGCCCCAGCATTTT. This codes for CSARGERGEEGNQPQHF.

This clonotype was recorded many times. The CDR3 spells CSVEGTRDEQYF. The CDR3 coding sequence is TGCAGCGTTGAGGGGACAAGGGACGAGCAGTACTTC. The V call is TRBV29-1, the J call TRBJ2-7, with a possible D match to TRBD1 (6 bases). Trimming shortened V by 3 bases and J by 5 bases, and 11 bases separated the two germline ends. The CDR3 is 12 residues long. Germline V gives CDR1 SQVTM, CDR2 ANQGSEA.

This clonotype was counted ten times or more. V gene TRBV5-6 combines with J gene TRBJ2-1; 9 bases map to TRBD2. The length of the CDR3 is 15 residues. CDR1 is SGHDT, CDR2 YYEEEE, per germline. The junction had 7 bases not matched to a gene; V was cut back by 4 bases and J by 5 bases. Written as DNA, the CDR3 is TGTGCCAGCAGCCTCGGGACTAGCAGAAACAATGAGCAGTTCTTC. Translation: CASSLGTSRNNEQFF. The full variable domain, with the rest looked up from reference TRBV5-6 and TRBJ2-1, is DAGVTQSPTHLIKTRGQQVTLRCSPKSGHDTVSWYQQALGQGPQFIFQYYEEEERQRGNFPDRFSGHQFPNYSSELNVNALLLGDSALYLCASSLGTSRNNEQFFGPGTRLTVL.

In its sample, this clonotype was seen a few times. The chain is built from TRBV12-3 or TRBV12-4 and TRBJ2-1; TRBD2 agrees at 12 bases. The CDR3 length is 16 residues. V was pared by 7 bases and J by 3 bases, with 7 bases of the junction left unmatched. The CDR3 DNA reads as TGTGCCAGCACGCTAGCGGGAGGGGGGATCTACAATGAGCAGTTCTTC. Its translation: CASTLAGGGIYNEQFF.

This clonotype was seen at least ten times. The genes are TRBV6-1 and TRBJ2-2; D might be TRBD1 (6 bases). The CDR3 consists of 16 residues. V was shortened by 6 bases and J by 1 base, with 15 bases between the two germline ends. Germline values: CDR1 MNHNS, CDR2 SASEGT. Here the CDR3 DNA reads TGTGCCAGCAGAGCCCTGGGCAGGGGGAACACCGGGGAGCTGTTTTTT. As protein: CASRALGRGNTGELFF.

This clonotype was picked up many times. This chain joins TRBV29-1 and TRBJ2-7; no clear D gene. Trimming stripped 7 bases from V and 2 bases from J, with 12 bases between. Germline CDR1 and CDR2: SQVTM and ANQGSEA. CDR3 size: 12 residues. For the CDR3, the DNA is TGCAGCGGTGCCCAAGGTACCTACGAGCAGTACTTC. Translated, it gives CSGAQGTYEQYF.

This clonotype was seen at least ten times. The CDR3 region has the DNA TGTGCCAGCAATCCAAGCGGGTCTAAAAGGAATGAGCAGTTCTTC. The encoded protein is CASNPSGSKRNEQFF. The V call is TRBV28, the J call TRBJ2-1; the D gene is possibly TRBD2 (6 bases). Between the trimmed V and J ends, which lost 7 bases and 7 bases, there was a span of 20 bases. In germline, CDR1 is MDHEN, CDR2 SYDVKM. The CDR3 length is 15 residues.

This clonotype was detected many times. V is TRBV28 and J is TRBJ2-7, with D maybe TRBD1 (6 bases). Trimming stripped 3 bases from V and 9 bases from J, with 12 bases between. The CDR3 contains 12 residues. Germline V gives CDR1 MDHEN, CDR2 SYDVKM. The CDR3: CASSFQGTLQYF. CDR3 bases: TGTGCCAGCAGTTTCCAGGGGACACTGCAGTACTTC.

On this clonotype itself: A much larger clone differs from this one at a single base, so this may be a read error. This chain joins TRBV18 and TRBJ2-1, with TRBD1 identical over 7 bases. Germline CDR1 is KGHSH and CDR2 is LQKENI. The CDR3 sequence is 13 residues long. With V trimmed by 4 bases and J by 8 bases, 5 bases remained unmatched. CDR3 sequence: CASSLTRGYEQFF. The CDR3 DNA follows: TGTGCCAGCTCACTAACCAGGGGGTATGAGCAGTTCTTC.

With respect to this clonotype: A single base separates this from a much larger clone, so it may be a read error. The J gene is TRBJ1-5, the V gene TRBV18; D gene uncertain. The CDR3 length is 18 residues. CDR1 KGHSH and CDR2 LQKENI come from the germline V gene. Trimming removed 4 bases from V and 1 base from J, with 20 bases in between. In DNA form, the CDR3 reads TGTGCCAGCTCACAGAAGGAGGCGGGCCCAACAAGCAATCAGCCCCAGCATTTT. As protein: CASSQKEAGPTSNQPQHF.

This clonotype was observed many times. The V and J genes are TRBV24-1 and TRBJ2-2, with D hard to call. V was cut by 8 bases and J by 5 bases, with 8 bases left in between. CDR3 length: 12 amino acids. Germline assignment: CDR1 KGHDR and CDR2 SFDVKD. The CDR3 DNA follows: TGTGCCACCAAAGCGTCTACCGGGGAGCTGTTTTTT. Its protein is CATKASTGELFF.

This clonotype came up once. A much bigger clone sits one base away, suggesting this may be a read error. J is TRBJ1-6 and V is TRBV7-3; D may be TRBD1 (5 bases). The germline gives CDR1 SGHTA, CDR2 FQGTGA. CDR3 length: 15 amino acids. The DNA of the CDR3 is TGTGCCAGCAGCCCTGTGGGGCAGAATAATCCACCCCTCCACTTT. Its protein product is CASSPVGQNNPPLHF. Full variable domain (remainder filled in from reference TRBV7-3 and TRBJ1-6): GAGVSQTPSNKVTEKGKYVELRCDPISGHTALYWYRQSLGQGPEFLIYFQGTGAADDSGLPNDRFFAVRPEGSVSTLKIQRTERGDSAVYLCASSPVGQNNPPLHFGNGTRLTVT.

This rearrangement joins TRBV7-9 to TRBJ2-2; tentative D call: TRBD1 (6 bases). CDR1 and CDR2 from the germline V gene are SEHNR and FQNEAQ (reference sequence). This CDR3 contains 15 residues. The V and J ends lost 1 base and 4 bases respectively, with 10 bases between them. The CDR3 bases are TGTGCCAGCAGCTTAGATCAGGGGCCCACCGGGGAGCTGTTTTTT. Its protein product is CASSLDQGPTGELFF.

The sample holds many counts of this clonotype. This chain links TRBV6-2 or TRBV6-3 with TRBJ1-6; D remains unclear. The CDR3 has 11 residues. Trimming pared 4 bases from V and 12 bases from J, leaving 7 bases between. Germline V gene data show CDR1 as MNHEY and CDR2 as SVGEGT. The CDR3, as DNA: TGTGCCAGCAGTTCCCCGGGACCCCTCCACTTT. It yields the protein CASSSPGPLHF.

Concerning this clonotype: An end of the junction differs from the germline gene, which may be a read error. This rearrangement joins TRBV11-3 to TRBJ2-1; no firm D call. The CDR3 length is 12 residues. The germline V gene encodes CDR1 SGHNT and CDR2 YENEEA. Written as DNA, the CDR3 is TGTGCTAGCAGCCACCGTGAGACGGAGCAGTCCTTC. The encoded protein is CASSHRETEQSF.

The sample holds many counts of this clonotype. V is TRBV18 and J is TRBJ2-6; D ambiguous. Germline V lookup: CDR1 KGHSH, CDR2 LQKENI. This CDR3 is built from 17 residues. Trimming pared 0 bases from V and 0 bases from J, leaving 9 bases between. The CDR3 DNA sequence: TGTGCCAGCTCACCACCTAGACATAACTCTGGGGCCAACGTCCTGACTTTC. It is translated as CASSPPRHNSGANVLTF. Full variable domain (missing parts from reference TRBV18 and TRBJ2-6): NAGVMQNPRHLVRRRGQEARLRCSPMKGHSHVYWYRQLPEEGLKFMVYLQKENIIDESGMPKERFSAEFPKEGPSILRIQQVVRGDSAAYFCASSPPRHNSGANVLTFGAGSRLTVL.

This clonotype was observed at least ten times. This sequence joins TRBV28 and TRBJ2-4; 10 bases agree with TRBD1. The germline V gene has CDR1 MDHEN and CDR2 SYDVKM. The CDR3 is 12 amino acids. The CDR3 loop is CASGTGVNIQYF. The CDR3 DNA is TGTGCGTCCGGGACAGGGGTGAACATTCAGTACTTC.

This clonotype was detected many times. The chain links TRBV20-1 to TRBJ2-5; D may correspond to TRBD1 or TRBD2 (5 bases each). Germline CDR1 reads DFQATT; CDR2 reads SNEGSKA (reference sequence). The CDR3 totals 14 residues. Between the trimmed V and J ends, which lost 2 bases and 5 bases, there was a span of 15 bases. The CDR3 region has the DNA TGCAGTGCTAGAACCTCAGGTTGGGGGGAGACCCAGTACTTC. It specifies CSARTSGWGETQYF.

This clonotype was counted a few times. The V call is TRBV7-9, the J call TRBJ2-3; 8 nucleotides line up with TRBD2. Germline trimming cut 6 bases from V and 4 bases from J; bases unmatched to any gene: 9. Germline CDR1 and CDR2: SEHNR and FQNEAQ (reference sequence). The CDR3 has 15 amino acids. CDR3 amino acids: CASSVSAGAADTQYF. The CDR3 region has the DNA TGTGCCAGCAGTGTATCAGCGGGAGCAGCAGATACGCAGTATTTT.

The table lists this clonotype with a few counts. The chain carries TRBV18 and TRBJ2-2; D uncertain. Trimming cost V 4 bases and J 6 bases, with 9 bases left between them. The germline V gene encodes CDR1 KGHSH and CDR2 LQKENI. This CDR3 contains 13 residues. The CDR3 sequence is CASSQPTSGELFF. As DNA, the CDR3 is TGTGCCAGCTCACAACCCACTTCCGGGGAGCTGTTTTTT.

With respect to this clonotype: A read error may explain this, as a much larger clone is one base away. The chain uses TRBV12-3 or TRBV12-4 and TRBJ2-7; D is undetermined. The CDR3 extends over 13 amino acids. CDR3: CASCLKLPRGQYF. CDR3 sequence (DNA): TGTGCCAGCTGTTTAAAACTCCCGCGAGGGCAGTACTTC.

The chain is built from TRBV5-1 and TRBJ1-2; no definite D call. Germline assignment: CDR1 SGHRS and CDR2 YFSETQ. With 6 bases removed from V and 2 bases from J, the gap between germline ends came to 11 bases. This CDR3 region has 13 residues. CDR3 amino acids: CASKPDLNYGYTF. The CDR3 DNA follows: TGCGCCAGCAAGCCCGACCTAAACTATGGCTACACCTTC. The full variable domain, in which reference TRBV5-1 and TRBJ1-2 provide the parts outside the CDR3, is KAGVTQTPRYLIKTRGQQVTLSCSPISGHRSVSWYQQTPGQGLQFLFEYFSETQRNKGNFPGRFSGRQFSNSRSEMNVSTLELGDSALYLCASKPDLNYGYTFGSGTRLTVV.

This clonotype appeared many times. The chain recombines TRBV20-1 with TRBJ2-2; D possibly uses TRBD1 or TRBD2 (6 bases each). Germline assignment: CDR1 DFQATT and CDR2 SNEGSKA (reference sequence). The V end was cut by 6 bases, the J end by 1 base, with 15 bases between. This CDR3 region has 15 residues. CDR3 sequence reads: CSAKGGGGNTGELFF. CDR3 nucleotides: TGCAGTGCCAAGGGAGGAGGGGGGAACACCGGGGAGCTGTTTTTT.

This clonotype has a count of ten or more. The rearrangement links TRBV7-2 to TRBJ2-6; D might be TRBD1 (5 bases). The CDR3 spans 16 residues. Germline V gene lookup returns CDR1 SGHTA and CDR2 FQGNSA. The V end lost 1 base, the J end lost 3 bases, and 10 bases lay between the germline ends. CDR3 sequence (DNA): TGTGCCAGCAGCTTAGTTCAGGGCGGTGGGGCCAACGTCCTGACTTTC. Protein sequence: CASSLVQGGGANVLTF.

Note on this clonotype: This could be a read error, since a much larger clone is one nucleotide away. The rearrangement links TRBV5-1 to TRBJ2-4; no reliable D call. Germline V gene lookup returns CDR1 SGHRS and CDR2 YFSETQ. The CDR3 runs 16 residues. CDR3 DNA sequence: TGCGCCAGCAGCTTGGGACAAGAATTAGCCGAAAACATTCAGTACTTC. Translated, it gives CASSLGQELAENIQYF.

Turning to this clonotype: A clone one base away is much larger, so this may be a read error. The CDR3 carries no conserved terminal phenylalanine or tryptophan, so it likely arises from a read error. The CDR3 DNA is TGTGCCAGCAGCCGCGTAGCGGGAGGGCCCATGAACACCGGGGAGCTGTTTCTT. Translation gives CASSRVAGGPMNTGELFL. The chain couples TRBV6-1 to TRBJ2-2; the match to TRBD2 covers 11 bases. The CDR3 covers 18 residues. CDR1 is MNHNS, CDR2 SASEGT, per germline. J lost 1 base, V lost 6 bases, and 10 bases had no gene match.